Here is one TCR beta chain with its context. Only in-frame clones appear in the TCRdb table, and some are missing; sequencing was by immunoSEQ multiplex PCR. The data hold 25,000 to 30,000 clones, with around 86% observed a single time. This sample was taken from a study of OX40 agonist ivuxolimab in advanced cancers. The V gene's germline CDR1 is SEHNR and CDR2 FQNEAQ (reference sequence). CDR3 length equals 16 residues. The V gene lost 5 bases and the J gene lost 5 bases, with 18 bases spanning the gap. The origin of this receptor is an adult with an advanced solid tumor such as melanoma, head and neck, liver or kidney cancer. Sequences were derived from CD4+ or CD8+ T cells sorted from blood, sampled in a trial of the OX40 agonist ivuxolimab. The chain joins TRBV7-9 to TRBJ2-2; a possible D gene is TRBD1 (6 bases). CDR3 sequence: CASSPRRGGYTGELFF. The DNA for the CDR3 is TGTGCCAGCAGCCCTCGACGTGGGGGCTATACCGGGGAGCTGTTTTTT.